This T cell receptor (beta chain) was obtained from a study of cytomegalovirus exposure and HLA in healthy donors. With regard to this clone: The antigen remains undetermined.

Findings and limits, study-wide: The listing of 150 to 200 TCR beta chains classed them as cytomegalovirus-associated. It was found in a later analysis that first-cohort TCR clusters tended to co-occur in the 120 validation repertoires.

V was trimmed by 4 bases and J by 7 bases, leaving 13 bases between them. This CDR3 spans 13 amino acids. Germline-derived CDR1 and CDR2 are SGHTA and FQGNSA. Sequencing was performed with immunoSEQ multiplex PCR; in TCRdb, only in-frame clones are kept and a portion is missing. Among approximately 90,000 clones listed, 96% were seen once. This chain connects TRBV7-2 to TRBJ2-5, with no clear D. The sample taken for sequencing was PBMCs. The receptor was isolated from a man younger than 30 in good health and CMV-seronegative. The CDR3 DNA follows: TGTGCCAGCAGCTCGTATCCCGGCGGGACCCAGTACTTC. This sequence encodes CASSSYPGGTQYF.